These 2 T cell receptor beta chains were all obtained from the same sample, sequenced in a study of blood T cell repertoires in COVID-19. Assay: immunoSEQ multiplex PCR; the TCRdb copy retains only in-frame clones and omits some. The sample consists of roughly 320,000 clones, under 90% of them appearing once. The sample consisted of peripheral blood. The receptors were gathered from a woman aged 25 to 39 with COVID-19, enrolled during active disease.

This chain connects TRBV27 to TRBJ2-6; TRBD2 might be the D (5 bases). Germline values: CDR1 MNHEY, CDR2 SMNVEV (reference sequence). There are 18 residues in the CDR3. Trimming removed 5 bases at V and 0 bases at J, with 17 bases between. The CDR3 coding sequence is TGTGCCAGCAGTCCCCTGGGAGTAGGAGTCTCTGGGGCCAACGTCCTGACTTTC. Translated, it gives CASSPLGVGVSGANVLTF.

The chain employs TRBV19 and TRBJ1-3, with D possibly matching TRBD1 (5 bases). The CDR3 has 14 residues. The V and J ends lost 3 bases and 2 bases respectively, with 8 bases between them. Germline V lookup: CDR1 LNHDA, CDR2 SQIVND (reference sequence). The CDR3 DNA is TGTGCCAGTAGTATTTCAGGGCCTGGAAACACCATATATTTT. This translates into CASSISGPGNTIYF.